These 15 T cell receptor beta chains were all obtained from the same sample, sequenced in a study of T cells in Graves' hyperthyroidism and ophthalmopathy. What was amplified from RNA transcripts were TCR beta CDR3 regions. First-round RT-PCR targeting the TCR CDR3 was performed with the HTBI primer set. TCRdb re-called the multiplex PCR reads through MiXCR, storing one row per CDR3 protein. Of roughly 500,000 distinct CDR3 sequences listed, about 16% were seen once; the top ten hold about 29%. The sequencing input was blood. These receptors came from a woman in her twenties or thirties with Graves' ophthalmopathy.

The CDR3 is CAISESSGDRYYEQYF. Here the CDR3 DNA reads TGTGCCATCAGTGAGTCCAGTGGGGACAGGTACTACGAGCAGTACTTC. The chain couples TRBV10-3 to TRBJ2-7; the match to TRBD1 covers 8 bases. CDR3 length: 16 amino acids. Trimming removed 0 bases from V and 3 bases from J; junction bases left unmatched: 7. Germline lookup yields CDR1 ENHRY and CDR2 SYGVKD.

Only a few counts were recorded for this clonotype. V is TRBV14 and J is TRBJ2-3; D is unresolved. This CDR3 has 13 amino acids. Trimming left V 4 bases short and J 2 bases short, with 7 bases between. CDR1 is SGHDN and CDR2 is FVKESK in the germline V gene. CDR3 in DNA: TGTGCCAGCAGCCCGGATCCCACAGATACGCAGTATTTT. Amino acid sequence: CASSPDPTDTQYF.

This clonotype has at least ten counts. The chain carries TRBV7-2 and TRBJ2-7, with 7 bases fitting TRBD2. The CDR3 has 12 amino acids. V was clipped by 1 base and J by 6 bases; unmatched bases: 0. CDR1 and CDR2 (germline): SGHTA, FQGNSA. CDR3 loop: CASSLGGGEQYF. The CDR3, as DNA: TGTGCCAGCAGCTTAGGCGGGGGCGAGCAGTACTTC.

This clonotype came up many times. The V gene is TRBV5-1, the J gene TRBJ2-7; no clear D. The ends were cut back, 6 bases at V and 4 bases at J, with 14 bases in the middle. Germline lookup yields CDR1 SGHRS and CDR2 YFSETQ. The CDR3 covers 13 residues. The CDR3 loop is CASMGQEPYEQYF. CDR3 DNA sequence: TGCGCCAGCATGGGTCAGGAGCCTTACGAGCAGTACTTC.

This clonotype appeared a few times. The rearrangement joins TRBV4-3 to TRBJ2-2; no clear D gene. The CDR3 contains 18 residues. Germline V gene data show CDR1 as LGHNA and CDR2 as YSLEER. V gave up 5 bases and J gave up 2 bases, with 21 bases separating them. The CDR3 DNA follows: TGCGCCAGCAGCTTGGACCGGGTGTTGACACGTAACACCGGGGAGCTGTTTTTT. It codes for CASSLDRVLTRNTGELFF.

This clonotype was found many times. J is TRBJ2-2 and V is TRBV2; 7 nucleotides agree with TRBD1. With 3 bases clipped from V and 7 bases from J, the junction kept 2 bases outside the gene matches. CDR1 and CDR2 (germline): SNHLY, FYNNEI. The CDR3 is 13 residues long. The CDR3 is CASSETGYGELFF. The CDR3 coding sequence is TGTGCCAGCAGTGAGACAGGGTACGGGGAGCTGTTTTTT.

The V gene is TRBV4-2, the J gene TRBJ2-7, with TRBD1 identical over 7 bases. CDR1 is LGHNA, CDR2 YNFKEQ, per germline. The CDR3 length is 13 residues. V lost 5 bases and J lost 2; bases outside the gene matches: 3. CDR3 amino acids: CASSKDRTYEQYF. For the CDR3, the DNA is TGTGCCAGCAGCAAGGACAGGACCTACGAGCAGTACTTC.

The chain is built from TRBV29-1 and TRBJ2-7, with 9 bases that match TRBD1. Germline CDR1 and CDR2: SQVTM and ANQGSEA. The CDR3 has 13 amino acids. Trimming removed 8 bases from V and 7 bases from J; junction bases left unmatched: 12. The CDR3 coding sequence is TGCAGCACCGACGGGACAGGGTCAAGTGAGCAGTACTTC. Protein: CSTDGTGSSEQYF.

This clonotype was recorded many times. This rearrangement joins TRBV5-5 to TRBJ1-5; a possible D gene is TRBD1 (5 bases). The CDR3 has 17 residues. V was trimmed by 4 bases and J by 4 bases, leaving 21 bases between them. Germline CDR1 reads SGHKS; CDR2 reads YYEKEE (reference sequence). The CDR3 sequence is CASSPGPGPYLNQPQHF. Here the CDR3 DNA reads TGTGCCAGCAGCCCGGGGCCCGGCCCTTACCTTAATCAGCCCCAGCATTTT.

The table lists this clonotype with a few counts. V usage is TRBV6-4 and J usage is TRBJ1-5; the match to TRBD1 covers 7 bases. The V segment lost 5 bases and the J segment 0 bases; nucleotides outside the gene matches: 10. CDR1 is MRHNA, CDR2 SNTAGT, per germline. This CDR3 spans 17 amino acids. The CDR3 DNA reads TGTGCCAGCAGTCCACAGACAGGGCCGAATAGCAATCAGCCCCAGCATTTT. Amino acid sequence: CASSPQTGPNSNQPQHF.

The chain couples TRBV14 to TRBJ2-4; the D call may be TRBD1 or TRBD2 (6 bases each). Trimming took 4 bases from V and 6 from J, leaving 13 bases between them. Germline V CDR1 and CDR2: SGHDN, FVKESK. This CDR3 comprises 14 residues. The CDR3 here is CASSPGGGINIQYF. Here the CDR3 DNA reads TGTGCCAGCAGCCCCGGAGGGGGGATAAACATTCAGTACTTC.

This chain joins TRBV20-1 and TRBJ2-1; 8 positions match TRBD1. CDR3 length equals 13 residues. Per germline, CDR1 DFQATT and CDR2 SNEGSKA (reference sequence). Trimming took 3 bases from V and 7 from J; bases not matched to a gene: 5. In DNA form, the CDR3 reads TGCAGTGCTAGGCGGGGACAGGTTAATGAGCAGTTCTTC. As protein: CSARRGQVNEQFF.

Ten or more counts support this clonotype. V usage is TRBV2 and J usage is TRBJ2-1, with TRBD1 as a possible D gene (5 bases). This CDR3 has 11 amino acids. Trimming shortened V by 7 bases and J by 9 bases, and 10 bases separated the two germline ends. Germline values: CDR1 SNHLY, CDR2 FYNNEI. CDR3 residues: CASTDMGEQFF. The CDR3 DNA reads TGTGCCAGCACGGACATGGGTGAGCAGTTCTTC.

The V call is TRBV10-3, the J call TRBJ2-3; 7 nucleotides agree with TRBD2. V lost 0 bases to trimming and J lost 8 bases; unmatched junction nucleotides: 11. The length of the CDR3 is 16 residues. CDR1 is ENHRY and CDR2 is SYGVKD in the germline V gene. DNA of the CDR3: TGTGCCATCAGTGAGTCGTTTTCGGAGCGGGAAGCTACGCAGTATTTT. It is translated as CAISESFSEREATQYF.

V usage is TRBV20-1 and J usage is TRBJ2-1; TRBD1 is a possible D gene (5 bases). The V gene lost 6 bases and the J gene lost 12 bases, with 18 bases spanning the gap. CDR3 size: 12 residues. Germline-derived CDR1 and CDR2 are DFQATT and SNEGSKA (reference sequence). CDR3 sequence (DNA): TGCAGTGCCGAAGGAAGGGGCGTAGCGCAGTTCTTC. Translating gives CSAEGRGVAQFF.